The clone carrying this T cell receptor (beta chain) counts as medium-sized. Its target is unknown. The sorted Tregs were CD4+CD25+CD127-/low cells. V lost 5 bases and J lost 8, with 15 bases in between. The CDR3 runs to 13 residues. The study's findings and limits: Naive CD4+ cells shared approximately 13% of tumor Treg sequences.

TRBV12-4/TRBJ1-2 clonotypes were amplified with adaptor-ligated barcode primers. TCRdb called the multiplex PCR reads again in MiXCR, with one record for every CDR3 protein. The sample lists some 1,100 distinct CDR3 sequences; 0.6% to 0.9% were seen once. The chain links TRBV12-3 or TRBV12-4 to TRBJ1-2; no definite D call. The source is a female donor with breast cancer. The sample comprised Tregs sorted from blood. The CDR3 bases are TGTGCCAGCAGTCCGACGGCCAACCGGGGCTACACCTTC. This translates into CASSPTANRGYTF.